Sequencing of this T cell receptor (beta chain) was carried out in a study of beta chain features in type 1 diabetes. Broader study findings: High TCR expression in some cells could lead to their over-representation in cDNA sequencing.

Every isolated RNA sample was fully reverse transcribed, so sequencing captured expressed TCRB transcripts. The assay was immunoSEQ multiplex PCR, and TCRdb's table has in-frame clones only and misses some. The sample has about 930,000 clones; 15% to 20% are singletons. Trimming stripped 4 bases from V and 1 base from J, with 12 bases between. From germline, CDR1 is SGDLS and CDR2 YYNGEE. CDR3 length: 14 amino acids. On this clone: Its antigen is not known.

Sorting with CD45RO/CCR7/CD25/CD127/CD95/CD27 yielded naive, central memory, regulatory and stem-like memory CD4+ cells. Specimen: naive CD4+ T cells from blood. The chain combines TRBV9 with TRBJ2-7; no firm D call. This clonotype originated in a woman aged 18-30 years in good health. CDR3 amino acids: CASSPHSLSYEQYF. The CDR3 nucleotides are TGTGCCAGCAGCCCCCACAGTCTTTCCTACGAGCAGTACTTC.